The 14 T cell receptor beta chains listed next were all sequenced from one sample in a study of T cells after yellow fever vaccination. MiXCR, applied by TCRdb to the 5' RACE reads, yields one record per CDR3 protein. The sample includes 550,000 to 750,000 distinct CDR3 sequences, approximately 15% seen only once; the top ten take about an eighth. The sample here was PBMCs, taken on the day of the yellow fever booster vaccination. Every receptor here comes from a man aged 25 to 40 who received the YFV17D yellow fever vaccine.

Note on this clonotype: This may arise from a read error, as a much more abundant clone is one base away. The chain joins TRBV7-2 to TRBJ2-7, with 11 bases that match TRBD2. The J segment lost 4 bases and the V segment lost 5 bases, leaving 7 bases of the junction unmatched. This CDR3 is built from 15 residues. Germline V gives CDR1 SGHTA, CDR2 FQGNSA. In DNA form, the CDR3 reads TGTGCCAGCAGCCAGGGACTAGCGGTAAATTACGAGCAGTACTTC. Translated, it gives CASSQGLAVNYEQYF. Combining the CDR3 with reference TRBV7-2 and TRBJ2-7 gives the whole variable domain GAGVSQSPSNKVTEKGKDVELRCDPISGHTALYWYRQSLGQGLEFLIYFQGNSAPDKSGLPSDRFSAERTGGSVSTLTIQRTQQEDSAVYLCASSQGLAVNYEQYFGPGTRLTVT.

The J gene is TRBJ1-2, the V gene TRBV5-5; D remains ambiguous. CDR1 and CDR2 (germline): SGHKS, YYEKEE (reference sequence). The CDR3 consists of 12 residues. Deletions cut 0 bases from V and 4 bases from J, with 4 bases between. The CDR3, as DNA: TGTGCCAGCAGCTTGGACTTCTATGGCTACACCTTC. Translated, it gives CASSLDFYGYTF.

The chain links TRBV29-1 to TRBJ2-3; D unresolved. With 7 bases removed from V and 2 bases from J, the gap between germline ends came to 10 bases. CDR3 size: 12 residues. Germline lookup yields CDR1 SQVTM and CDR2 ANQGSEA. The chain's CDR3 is CSALVDTDTQYF. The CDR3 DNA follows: TGCAGCGCGTTGGTAGACACAGATACGCAGTATTTT.

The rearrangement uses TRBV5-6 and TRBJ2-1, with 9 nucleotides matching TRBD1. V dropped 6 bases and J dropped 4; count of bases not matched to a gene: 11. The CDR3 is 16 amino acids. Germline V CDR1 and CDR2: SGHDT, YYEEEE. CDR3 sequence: CASKNKPGQGYNEQFF. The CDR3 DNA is TGTGCCAGCAAAAACAAGCCGGGACAGGGTTACAATGAGCAGTTCTTC.

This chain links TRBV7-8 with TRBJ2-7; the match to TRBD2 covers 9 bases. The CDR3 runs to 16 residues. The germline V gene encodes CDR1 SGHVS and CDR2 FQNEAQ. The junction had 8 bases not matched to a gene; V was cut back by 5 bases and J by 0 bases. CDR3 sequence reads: CASSPGLAEVSYEQYF. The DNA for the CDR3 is TGTGCCAGCAGCCCGGGACTAGCTGAGGTCTCCTACGAGCAGTACTTC.

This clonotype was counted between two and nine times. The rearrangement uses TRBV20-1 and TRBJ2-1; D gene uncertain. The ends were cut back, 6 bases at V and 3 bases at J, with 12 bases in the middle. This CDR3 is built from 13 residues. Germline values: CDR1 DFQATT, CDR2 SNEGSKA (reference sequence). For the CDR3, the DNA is TGCAGTGCGTCCCCAAGGATCTACAATGAGCAGTTCTTC. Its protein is CSASPRIYNEQFF.

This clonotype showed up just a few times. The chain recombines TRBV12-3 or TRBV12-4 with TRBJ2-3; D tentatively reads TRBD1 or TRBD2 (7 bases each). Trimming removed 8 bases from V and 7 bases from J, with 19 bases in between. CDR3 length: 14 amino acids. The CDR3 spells CASRGGGRINTQYF. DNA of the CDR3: TGTGCCAGCCGAGGGGGCGGGAGAATAAATACGCAGTATTTT.

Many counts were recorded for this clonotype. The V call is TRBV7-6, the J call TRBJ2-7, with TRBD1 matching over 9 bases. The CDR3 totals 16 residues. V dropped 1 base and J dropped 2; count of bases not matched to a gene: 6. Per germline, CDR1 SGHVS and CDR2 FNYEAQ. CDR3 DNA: TGTGCCAGCAGCTTAGGGGGACAGGGCCTTACCTACGAGCAGTACTTC. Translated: CASSLGGQGLTYEQYF.

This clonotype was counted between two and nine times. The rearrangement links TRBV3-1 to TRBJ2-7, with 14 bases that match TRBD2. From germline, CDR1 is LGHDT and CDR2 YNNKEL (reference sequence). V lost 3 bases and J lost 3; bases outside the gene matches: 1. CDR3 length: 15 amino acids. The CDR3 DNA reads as TGTGCCAGCAGCCACGGGACTAGCGGGAGCTACGAGCAGTACTTC. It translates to CASSHGTSGSYEQYF.

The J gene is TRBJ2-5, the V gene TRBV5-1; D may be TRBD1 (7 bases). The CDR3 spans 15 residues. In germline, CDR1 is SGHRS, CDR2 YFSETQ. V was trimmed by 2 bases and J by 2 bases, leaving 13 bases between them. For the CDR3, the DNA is TGCGCCAGCAGCTTAGGGCGGGACAGACAAGAGACCCAGTACTTC. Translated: CASSLGRDRQETQYF.

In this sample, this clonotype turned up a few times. The CDR3 loop reads CASSFRSDTQYF. The CDR3 bases are TGTGCCAGCAGTTTTAGGTCAGATACGCAGTATTTT. The J gene is TRBJ2-3, the V gene TRBV12-3 or TRBV12-4; no reliable D call. Between the trimmed V and J ends, which lost 3 bases and 4 bases, there was a span of 5 bases. The CDR3 spans 12 residues.

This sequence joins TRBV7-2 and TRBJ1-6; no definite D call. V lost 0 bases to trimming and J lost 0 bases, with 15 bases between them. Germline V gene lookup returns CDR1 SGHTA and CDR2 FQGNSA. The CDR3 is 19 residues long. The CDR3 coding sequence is TGTGCCAGCAGCTTAGCACGGGAAGAAGCAAACTCCTATAATTCACCCCTCCACTTT. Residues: CASSLAREEANSYNSPLHF.

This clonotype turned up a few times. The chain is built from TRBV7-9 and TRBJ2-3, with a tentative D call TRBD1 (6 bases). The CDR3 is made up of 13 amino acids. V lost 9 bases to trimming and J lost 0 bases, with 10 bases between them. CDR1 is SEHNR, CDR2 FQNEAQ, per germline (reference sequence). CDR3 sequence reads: CARGQPSTDTQYF. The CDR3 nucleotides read TGTGCCAGAGGACAGCCAAGCACAGATACGCAGTATTTT.

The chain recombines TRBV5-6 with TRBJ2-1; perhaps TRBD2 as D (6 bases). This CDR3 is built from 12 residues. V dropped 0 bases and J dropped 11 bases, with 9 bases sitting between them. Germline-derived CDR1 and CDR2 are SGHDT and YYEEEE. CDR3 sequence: CASSLGGTKQFF. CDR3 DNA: TGTGCCAGCAGCTTGGGCGGGACGAAGCAGTTCTTC.